Sequencing of this T cell receptor (beta chain) was carried out in a study of blood T cell repertoires in COVID-19. Study-level information: Acute and convalescent COVID-19 samples came from the United States, Italy and Spain. In each case, the material was cDNA or gDNA derived from T cells, B-cell-depleted T cells, or PBMCs.

Authors' methods: Reference gene primer amplification yielded estimated nucleated cell counts. Profiling relied on immunoSEQ multiplex PCR, and the TCRdb table lists in-frame clones only, not all of them. The DNA gave D and trimming, while V, J and clone size come from that table. The table records approximately 63,000 clones, roughly nine tenths of them present only once. The TCR was taken from a man older than 75 in a cohort sampled during active COVID-19. Input material: peripheral blood.

The CDR3 bases are TGTGCCAGCAGCGCTGGTGGGGGCGATCACTATGGCTACACCTTC. Residues: CASSAGGGDHYGYTF. V gene TRBV7-9 combines with J gene TRBJ1-2, with D maybe TRBD1 (6 bases). From germline, CDR1 is SEHNR and CDR2 FQNEAQ (reference sequence). The CDR3 consists of 15 residues. V lost 5 bases to trimming and J lost 3 bases, with 16 bases between them.